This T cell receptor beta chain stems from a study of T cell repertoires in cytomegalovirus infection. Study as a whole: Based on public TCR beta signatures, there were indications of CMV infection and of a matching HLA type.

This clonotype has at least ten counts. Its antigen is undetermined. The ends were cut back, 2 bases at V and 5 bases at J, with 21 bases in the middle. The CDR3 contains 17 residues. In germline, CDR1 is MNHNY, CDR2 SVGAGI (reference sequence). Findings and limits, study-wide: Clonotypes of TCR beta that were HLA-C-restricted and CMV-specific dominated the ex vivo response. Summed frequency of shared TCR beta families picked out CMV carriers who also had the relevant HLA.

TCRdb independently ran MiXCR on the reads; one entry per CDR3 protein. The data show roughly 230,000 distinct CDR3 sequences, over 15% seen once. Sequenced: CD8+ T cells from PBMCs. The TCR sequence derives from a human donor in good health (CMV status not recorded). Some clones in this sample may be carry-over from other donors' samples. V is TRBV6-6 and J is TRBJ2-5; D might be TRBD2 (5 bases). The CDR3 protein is CASSYLGLAAGRETQYF. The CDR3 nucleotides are TGTGCCAGCAGTTACCTGGGTCTAGCCGCTGGGCGGGAGACCCAGTACTTC.